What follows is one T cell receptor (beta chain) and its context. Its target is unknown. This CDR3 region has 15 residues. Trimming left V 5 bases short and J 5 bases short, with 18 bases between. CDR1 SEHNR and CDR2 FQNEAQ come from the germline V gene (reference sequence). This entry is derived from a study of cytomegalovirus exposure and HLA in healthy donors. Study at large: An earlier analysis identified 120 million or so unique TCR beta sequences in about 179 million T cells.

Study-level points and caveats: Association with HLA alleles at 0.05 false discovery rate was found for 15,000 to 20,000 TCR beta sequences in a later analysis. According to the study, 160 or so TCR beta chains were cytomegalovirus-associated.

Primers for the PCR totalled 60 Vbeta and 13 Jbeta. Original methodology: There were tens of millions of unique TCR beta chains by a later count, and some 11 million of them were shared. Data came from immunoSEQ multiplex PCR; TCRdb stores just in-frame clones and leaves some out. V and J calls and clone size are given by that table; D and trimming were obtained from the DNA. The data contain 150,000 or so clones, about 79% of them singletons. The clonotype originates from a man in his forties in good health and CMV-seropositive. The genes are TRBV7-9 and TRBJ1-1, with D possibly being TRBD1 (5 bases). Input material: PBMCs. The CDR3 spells CASSNAWGARTEAFF. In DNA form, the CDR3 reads TGTGCCAGCAGCAATGCGTGGGGCGCGAGGACTGAAGCTTTCTTT.